Listed below are T cell receptor beta chains from one sample, sequenced in a study of T cell responses to AZD1222 COVID-19 vaccine. The repertoire was sequenced with immunoSEQ multiplex PCR; TCRdb's copy has only in-frame clones and lacks some. This sample has approximately 64,000 clones, with 84% found just once. The sample consisted of peripheral blood, taken on day 0 of AZD1222 vaccination. The receptor source for this set is an adult in good health. Both conserved end residues are part of each CDR3. Fields, in order: D gene, J gene, V gene, clone size, CDR3 protein, CDR3 DNA. A D gene is named only where the DNA matches it firmly. Clone size is stated in some rows and not others, as once, few, many or a class when expanded.

>TRBD2|TRBJ2-3|TRBV28|-
CASSFQSGGQDTQYF
TGTGCCAGCAGTTTCCAGAGCGGGGGTCAAGATACGCAGTATTTT
>TRBD1|TRBJ2-1|TRBV19|-
CASRVGQGYNEQFF
TGTGCCAGTAGGGTCGGACAGGGGTACAATGAGCAGTTCTTC
>-|TRBJ2-7|TRBV20-1|-
CSAKTSYEQYF
TGCAGTGCTAAGACTAGTTACGAGCAGTACTTC
>-|TRBJ1-2|TRBV11-2|-
CASSLDFSYRVNGYTF
TGTGCCAGCAGCTTAGATTTTTCTTACAGGGTGAATGGCTACACCTTC
>-|TRBJ2-1|TRBV5-6|-
CASSRTTPNEQFF
TGTGCCAGCAGCCGAACTACCCCCAATGAGCAGTTCTTC
>-|TRBJ1-3|TRBV4-1|-
CASSQDPASSSGNTIYF
TGCGCCAGCAGCCAAGATCCGGCCTCGAGCTCTGGAAACACCATATATTTT
>-|TRBJ1-1|TRBV27|once
CASSADGNTEAFF
TGTGCCAGCAGTGCGGACGGGAACACTGAAGCTTTCTTT
>TRBD2|TRBJ2-3|TRBV6-4|-
CASFSSSRGGTDTQYF
TGTGCCAGCTTTAGTTCGTCCCGGGGGGGAACAGATACGCAGTATTTT
>-|TRBJ1-1|TRBV4-2|few
CASSPDRQGLAFF
TGTGCCAGCAGCCCCGATAGGCAGGGTTTGGCTTTCTTT
>-|TRBJ1-2|TRBV7-9|-
CASSSNGWGYTF
TGTGCCAGCAGCTCTAACGGGTGGGGCTACACCTTC